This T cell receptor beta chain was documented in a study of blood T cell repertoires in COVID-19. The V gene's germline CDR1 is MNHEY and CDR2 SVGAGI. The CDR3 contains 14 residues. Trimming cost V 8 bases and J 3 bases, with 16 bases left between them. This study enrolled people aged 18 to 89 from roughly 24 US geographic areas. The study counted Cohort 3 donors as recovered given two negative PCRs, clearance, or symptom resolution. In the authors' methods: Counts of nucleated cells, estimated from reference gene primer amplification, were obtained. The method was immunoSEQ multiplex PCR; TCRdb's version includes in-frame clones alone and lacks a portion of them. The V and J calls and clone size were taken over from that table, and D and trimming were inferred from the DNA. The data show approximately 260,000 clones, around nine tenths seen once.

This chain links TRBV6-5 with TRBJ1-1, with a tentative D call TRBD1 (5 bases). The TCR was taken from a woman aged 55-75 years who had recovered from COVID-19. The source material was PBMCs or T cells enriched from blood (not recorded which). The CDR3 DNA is TGTGCCAGCGTTCAGGGAAACTTGGACACTGAAGCTTTCTTT. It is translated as CASVQGNLDTEAFF.